The rows below give T cell receptor beta chains drawn from one sample of a study of T-cell reconstitution after alpha-beta-depleted transplantation in children. From the PCR reads, TCRdb called clonotypes with MiXCR, one entry per CDR3 protein. The profile covers 450,000 to 550,000 distinct CDR3 sequences, with about an eighth appearing a single time and around 15% taken by the ten largest. The material was PBMCs, mostly from graft donor cells, obtained 180 days after TCRalphabeta/CD19-depleted stem cell transplant. These receptors came from a female patient aged 2-9 years who had a stem cell transplant for aplastic anemia, so the T cells may come from the graft donor. Each CDR3 is given with its conserved first and last residue. Fields, in order: J gene, clone size, V gene, D gene, CDR3 protein, CDR3 DNA. The D gene is left open where the match is weak. Some rows have no size entry. The others give once, few or many, or a class for an expanded clone.

TRBJ2-7 | . | TRBV5-1 | . | CASSLIETSYEQYF | TGCGCCAGCAGCTTGATAGAAACCTCTTACGAGCAGTACTTC
TRBJ1-1 | . | TRBV12-3/TRBV12-4 | . | CASSLVGDTEAFF | TGTGCCAGCAGTTTAGTGGGGGATACTGAAGCTTTCTTT
TRBJ2-1 | few | TRBV6-1 | . | CASRRQAYNEQFF | TGTGCCAGCAGGAGACAAGCCTACAATGAGCAGTTCTTC
TRBJ2-1 | . | TRBV30 | TRBD2 | CAWSVQRTSGTYNEQFF | TGTGCCTGGAGTGTACAGAGGACTAGCGGAACCTACAATGAGCAGTTCTTC
TRBJ1-1 | . | TRBV7-2 | TRBD1 | CASSSATGIGLTEAFF | TGTGCCAGCAGCTCTGCGACAGGGATCGGGCTCACTGAAGCTTTCTTT
TRBJ2-1 | . | TRBV14 | . | CASSPTWPPYNEQFF | TGTGCCAGCAGCCCCACCTGGCCCCCCTACAATGAGCAGTTCTTC
TRBJ2-7 | few | TRBV12-3/TRBV12-4 | TRBD1 | CASSLSRGRIYEQYF | TGTGCCAGCAGTTTGTCCAGGGGGCGAATCTACGAGCAGTACTTC
TRBJ2-2 | many | TRBV19 | TRBD2 | CASRIAGGFTGELFF | TGTGCCAGTCGAATAGCGGGAGGTTTCACCGGGGAGCTGTTTTTT
TRBJ2-1 | many | TRBV29-1 | TRBD1 | CSVPKIRQGGNEQFF | TGCAGCGTCCCCAAGATCAGACAGGGCGGAAATGAGCAGTTCTTC
TRBJ2-1 | few | TRBV20-1 | TRBD2 | CSASGTSGRVYGSYNEQFF | TGCAGTGCATCCGGGACTAGCGGGAGGGTCTATGGCTCCTACAATGAGCAGTTCTTC
TRBJ2-7 | few | TRBV20-1 | . | CSARPSGASYEQYF | TGCAGTGCTAGGCCCAGCGGTGCCTCCTACGAGCAGTACTTC
TRBJ2-3 | . | TRBV5-1 | . | CASSTGDPLADTQYF | TGCGCCAGCAGCACCGGGGACCCCTTGGCAGATACGCAGTATTTT
TRBJ2-1 | many | TRBV7-9 | . | CASSTGNEQFF | TGTGCCAGCAGCACCGGGAATGAGCAGTTCTTC
TRBJ1-1 | . | TRBV7-2 | . | CASSLRGTQNTEAFF | TGTGCCAGCAGCTTAAGGGGGACACAGAACACTGAAGCTTTCTTT
TRBJ2-1 | . | TRBV7-8 | TRBD2 | CASSSPGLVSNEQFF | TGTGCCAGCAGCTCGCCGGGACTAGTAAGCAATGAGCAGTTCTTC
TRBJ1-2 | . | TRBV5-6 | TRBD1 | CASSKGQEEGYTF | TGTGCCAGCAGCAAGGGACAGGAGGAAGGCTACACCTTC
TRBJ2-7 | . | TRBV6-2/TRBV6-3 | . | CASSYSAREQYF | TGTGCCAGCAGTTACTCGGCGCGTGAGCAGTACTTC
TRBJ2-3 | . | TRBV29-1 | TRBD1 | CSGGQGARDTQYF | TGCAGCGGGGGACAGGGGGCAAGAGATACGCAGTATTTT
TRBJ2-1 | . | TRBV9 | TRBD2 | CASSSHRASGTTYNEQFF | TGTGCCAGCAGCTCCCATCGGGCTAGCGGGACGACCTACAATGAGCAGTTCTTC
TRBJ2-1 | . | TRBV30 | . | CAWSVWMDGWLNNEQFF | TGTGCCTGGAGTGTATGGATGGACGGGTGGTTGAACAATGAGCAGTTCTTC